Listed here are 32 T cell receptor beta chains from one sample, sequenced in a study of T cells in Graves' hyperthyroidism and ophthalmopathy. Regions amplified from RNA transcripts were the TCR beta CDR3 regions. With the HTBI primer set, the TCR CDR3 went through a first round of RT-PCR. TCRdb fed the multiplex PCR reads into MiXCR, producing one record per CDR3 protein. The sample includes roughly 180,000 distinct CDR3 sequences, 8% to 9.5% of them seen just once. Specimen: blood. The source of these receptors is a woman aged 18-35 years with Graves' hyperthyroidism that later progressed to Graves' ophthalmopathy.

On this clonotype itself: A much bigger clone sits one base away, suggesting this may be a read error. The chain carries TRBV9 and TRBJ2-2; possibly TRBD1 for D (6 bases). V was shortened by 4 bases and J by 2 bases, with 21 bases between the two germline ends. In germline, CDR1 is SGDLS, CDR2 YYNGEE. CDR3 length: 18 amino acids. The CDR3 DNA reads as TGTGCCAGCAGCACAGCTTCCGGGGCAGGGGATAACACCGGGGAGCTGTTTTTT. The encoded protein is CASSTASGAGDNTGELFF. Filled out from reference TRBV9 and TRBJ2-2, the complete variable domain reads DSGVTQTPKHLITATGQRVTLRCSPRSGDLSVYWYQQSLDQGLQFLIQYYNGEERAKGNILERFSAQQFPDLHSELNLSSLELGDSALYFCASSTASGAGDNTGELFFGEGSRLTVL.

In its sample, this clonotype was seen many times. The rearrangement uses TRBV20-1 and TRBJ1-4, with a weak D call TRBD1 (6 bases). CDR3 length equals 14 residues. In germline, CDR1 is DFQATT, CDR2 SNEGSKA (reference sequence). V was clipped by 4 bases and J by 0 bases, with 9 bases between them. CDR3 region: CSATRTATNEKLFF. The DNA for the CDR3 is TGCAGTGCTACCAGGACAGCAACTAATGAAAAACTGTTTTTT.

This clonotype was seen ten or more times. The chain has TRBV4-1 and TRBJ1-1; possible D gene TRBD1, 5 bases. V lost 1 base and J lost 1, with 13 bases in between. Germline V gives CDR1 MGHRA, CDR2 YSYEKL. This CDR3 is built from 16 residues. CDR3 sequence reads: CASSQGSGRRNTEAFF. The DNA for the CDR3 is TGCGCCAGCAGCCAAGGGTCGGGACGGAGGAACACTGAAGCTTTCTTT.

This sequence joins TRBV6-2 or TRBV6-3 and TRBJ2-5; 7 bases fit TRBD2. Germline V gene lookup returns CDR1 MNHEY and CDR2 SVGEGT. Trimming took 5 bases from V and 5 from J; bases not matched to a gene: 5. The CDR3 totals 13 residues. CDR3 sequence (DNA): TGTGCCAGCAGTACCCCGCGGGGGGAGACCCAGTACTTC. Translated, it gives CASSTPRGETQYF.

In this sample, this clonotype turned up many times. The CDR3 DNA reads TGTGCCGTAAACGCAAAGAGCTCCTACAATGAGCAGTTCTTC. It translates to CAVNAKSSYNEQFF. The gene calls are TRBV10-3 and TRBJ2-1, with no clear D. The CDR3 is 14 amino acids. V dropped 11 bases and J dropped 0 bases, with 14 bases sitting between them. CDR1 and CDR2 (germline): ENHRY, SYGVKD.

The genes are TRBV6-1 and TRBJ1-2; 9 bases match TRBD1. The ends lost 6 bases at V and 8 bases at J; junction bases unmatched: 13. This CDR3 contains 15 residues. CDR1 is MNHNS and CDR2 is SASEGT in the germline V gene. The CDR3 bases are TGTGCCAGCAGGGATAGTACAGGGGGCGATTACGGCTACACCTTC. Translation gives CASRDSTGGDYGYTF.

This clonotype was picked up many times. The junction departs from germline at one end; a sequencing error may be responsible. V gene TRBV2 combines with J gene TRBJ1-5, with D hard to call. Per germline, CDR1 SNHLY and CDR2 FYNNEI. The CDR3 consists of 13 residues. The CDR3 DNA is TGTGCCAGCAATGAAGTAGGAAATCAGCCCCAGCATTTT. Translated, it gives CASNEVGNQPQHF.

This clonotype was picked up many times. The chain recombines TRBV7-9 with TRBJ1-1, with 7 bases that match TRBD1. Per germline, CDR1 SEHNR and CDR2 FQNEAQ (reference sequence). The CDR3 has 14 amino acids. The V gene end was trimmed by 5 bases and the J gene end by 1 base; junction bases not matched to a gene: 4. CDR3 in amino acids: CASSPGQENTEAFF. Here the CDR3 DNA reads TGTGCCAGCAGCCCAGGACAGGAGAACACTGAAGCTTTCTTT.

This clonotype has a handful of counts. The chain links TRBV20-1 to TRBJ2-7, with D perhaps being TRBD1 or TRBD2 (5 bases each). Per germline, CDR1 DFQATT and CDR2 SNEGSKA (reference sequence). The germline V and J ends were trimmed by 4 bases and 0 bases, with 16 bases remaining between them. This CDR3 is 15 amino acids long. CDR3 region: CSAISGTQSSYEQYF. The CDR3 DNA sequence: TGCAGTGCTATTTCCGGGACCCAGAGCTCCTACGAGCAGTACTTC.

This clonotype was detected many times. V and J are TRBV5-1 and TRBJ2-7, with D possibly being TRBD1 (6 bases). Germline V gene sequence: CDR1 SGHRS, CDR2 YFSETQ. V lost 0 bases, J lost 2 bases, and 9 bases lay in between. CDR3 length: 14 residues. CDR3 sequence reads: CASSLAGQPYEQYF. CDR3 sequence (DNA): TGCGCCAGCAGCTTGGCTGGACAGCCCTACGAGCAGTACTTC.

This clonotype was seen only a few times. The V gene is TRBV20-1, the J gene TRBJ2-3, with 14 nucleotides matching TRBD2. J gave up 3 bases and V 5 bases, and 4 bases lay outside the gene matches. Germline assignment: CDR1 DFQATT and CDR2 SNEGSKA (reference sequence). The CDR3 has 15 residues. The CDR3 is CSAGTSGSLTDTQYF. The CDR3, as DNA: TGCAGTGCTGGGACTAGCGGGAGTTTAACAGATACGCAGTATTTT.

This clonotype was seen at least ten times. J is TRBJ1-1 and V is TRBV6-6; D uncertain. Trimming took 2 bases from V and 7 from J, leaving 14 bases between them. CDR3 length: 14 residues. Per germline, CDR1 MNHNY and CDR2 SVGAGI (reference sequence). The CDR3 sequence is CASSYDGRRSEAFF. The CDR3 DNA sequence: TGTGCCAGCAGTTACGACGGCCGAAGGAGTGAAGCTTTCTTT.

The rearrangement links TRBV19 to TRBJ2-2; TRBD1 aligns across 7 bases. V gave up 7 bases and J gave up 7 bases; unmatched junction bases: 15. Germline-derived CDR1 and CDR2 are LNHDA and SQIVND (reference sequence). This CDR3 is 16 amino acids long. In nucleotides, the CDR3 is TGTGCCAGTACTTCTATAGATAGGGGGCGAGGCGGGGAGCTGTTTTTT. Its translation: CASTSIDRGRGGELFF.

This clonotype was observed at least ten times. J is TRBJ2-1 and V is TRBV5-6; D gene unclear. V gave up 6 bases and J gave up 7 bases, with 11 bases separating them. Germline-derived CDR1 and CDR2 are SGHDT and YYEEEE. The CDR3 loop spans 12 amino acids. The CDR3 spells CASTIWDNEQFF. CDR3 coding DNA: TGTGCCAGCACCATTTGGGATAATGAGCAGTTCTTC.

This clonotype was observed at least ten times. CDR3 sequence reads: CASSFYPSRFRSYNEQFF. In DNA form, the CDR3 reads TGTGCCAGCAGTTTTTATCCCTCCCGCTTTCGCTCCTACAATGAGCAGTTCTTC. The genes are TRBV12-3 or TRBV12-4 and TRBJ2-1; D is uncertain. Trimming pared 3 bases from V and 0 bases from J, leaving 18 bases between. The CDR3 runs to 18 residues.

Only a few counts were recorded for this clonotype. In DNA, the CDR3 is TGTGCCAGCAGGATACAGGCCATGAACACTGAAGCTTTCTTT. Protein: CASRIQAMNTEAFF. V usage is TRBV6-4 and J usage is TRBJ1-1, with D possibly TRBD1 on 5 matching bases. The germline CDR1 and CDR2 sequences are MRHNA and SNTAGT. Trimming took 6 bases from V and 0 from J, leaving 11 bases between them. This CDR3 comprises 14 residues.

This clonotype was detected only a few times. In DNA form, the CDR3 reads TGTGCCAGCAGCTTGAGGGGGCCCACTGAAGCTTTCTTT. Translated, it gives CASSLRGPTEAFF. V usage is TRBV5-4 and J usage is TRBJ1-1; 7 bases are a match to TRBD1. Germline trimming cut 1 base from V and 4 bases from J; bases unmatched to any gene: 1. The CDR3 has 13 residues. Germline V gene data show CDR1 as SGHNT and CDR2 as YYREEE (reference sequence).

The chain carries TRBV5-5 and TRBJ2-6; TRBD1 agrees at 8 bases. V dropped 6 bases and J dropped 2; count of bases not matched to a gene: 4. This CDR3 has 15 amino acids. In germline, CDR1 is SGHKS, CDR2 YYEKEE (reference sequence). In DNA, the CDR3 is TGTGCCAGCACCAGGGGGCGCGCTGGGGCCAACGTCCTGACTTTC. Translating it yields CASTRGRAGANVLTF. The complete variable domain, with remaining parts taken from reference TRBV5-5 and TRBJ2-6, reads DAGVTQSPTHLIKTRGQQVTLRCSPISGHKSVSWYQQVLGQGPQFIFQYYEKEERGRGNFPDRFSARQFPNYSSELNVNALLLGDSALYLCASTRGRAGANVLTFGAGSRLTVL.

This clonotype was observed a handful of times. The chain links TRBV19 to TRBJ2-3; the D call may be TRBD1 or TRBD2 (5 bases each). This CDR3 has 12 amino acids. Trimming stripped 9 bases from V and 4 bases from J, with 11 bases between. From germline, CDR1 is LNHDA and CDR2 SQIVND (reference sequence). The CDR3 protein is CASGDHPDTQYF. As DNA, the CDR3 is TGTGCCAGCGGGGACCACCCAGATACGCAGTATTTT.

There are many counts of this clonotype. The chain couples TRBV6-6 to TRBJ2-3; no reliable D call. CDR1 and CDR2 from the germline V gene are MNHNY and SVGAGI (reference sequence). The CDR3 runs to 13 residues. V was shortened by 2 bases and J by 4 bases, with 7 bases between the two germline ends. The CDR3 DNA sequence: TGTGCCAGCAGTTACAGCTACTCAGATACGCAGTATTTT. It translates to CASSYSYSDTQYF.

This clonotype came up many times. V and J are TRBV11-2 and TRBJ1-3; 7 bases agree with TRBD1. Trimming removed 1 base from V and 0 bases from J; junction bases left unmatched: 3. Germline CDR1 reads SGHAT; CDR2 reads FQNNGV. There are 16 residues in the CDR3. As DNA, the CDR3 is TGTGCCAGCAGCTTAGTGTACAGGGGCTCTGGAAACACCATATATTTT. Residues: CASSLVYRGSGNTIYF.

The V gene is TRBV27, the J gene TRBJ2-1, with D possibly TRBD1 on 5 matching bases. The V gene's germline CDR1 is MNHEY and CDR2 SMNVEV (reference sequence). The CDR3 runs to 14 residues. Trimming left V 1 base short and J 6 bases short, with 10 bases between. The CDR3 sequence is CASSLLGPGNEQFF. The CDR3 region has the DNA TGTGCCAGCAGTTTATTGGGGCCAGGCAATGAGCAGTTCTTC.

This clonotype was seen at least ten times. The chain recombines TRBV11-2 with TRBJ2-1; D not certain. V dropped 4 bases and J dropped 3 bases, with 7 bases sitting between them. This CDR3 region has 13 residues. Germline CDR1 and CDR2: SGHAT and FQNNGV. In nucleotides, the CDR3 is TGTGCCAGCAGCTGGGCCAACTACAATGAGCAGTTCTTC. Translation: CASSWANYNEQFF.

This clonotype appeared many times. The chain links TRBV12-3 or TRBV12-4 to TRBJ2-1; possibly TRBD2 for D (5 bases). The V gene lost 10 bases and the J gene lost 0 bases, with 16 bases spanning the gap. The CDR3 has 15 amino acids. The CDR3 DNA reads TGTGCCACCGGCTCCAGCGGACTCTCCTACAATGAGCAGTTCTTC. Amino acids: CATGSSGLSYNEQFF.

The chain has TRBV4-1 and TRBJ2-3; TRBD2 agrees at 8 bases. The CDR3 runs 15 residues. Germline CDR1 reads MGHRA; CDR2 reads YSYEKL. V trimming: 2 bases; J trimming: 2 bases; junction bases outside the gene matches: 3. The CDR3 DNA follows: TGCGCCAGCAGCCAAAGGACTAGCCACACAGATACGCAGTATTTT. This sequence encodes CASSQRTSHTDTQYF.

This clonotype was picked up many times. The chain uses TRBV29-1 and TRBJ1-2; D gene uncertain. Germline-derived CDR1 and CDR2 are SQVTM and ANQGSEA. CDR3 length: 11 amino acids. The V end was cut by 5 bases, the J end by 3 bases, with 7 bases between. CDR3 amino acids: CSVSRDYGYTF. The CDR3 DNA is TGCAGCGTTTCCCGGGACTATGGCTACACCTTC.

This clonotype came up many times. J is TRBJ1-5 and V is TRBV9; D unresolved. CDR3 length equals 13 residues. Per germline, CDR1 SGDLS and CDR2 YYNGEE. V was shortened by 3 bases and J by 5 bases, with 9 bases between the two germline ends. CDR3 nucleotides: TGTGCCAGCAGCGAAGACACCCATCAGCCCCAGCATTTT. Translating it yields CASSEDTHQPQHF.

There are many counts of this clonotype. This chain uses TRBV7-9 with TRBJ2-3; weak D call: TRBD2 (5 bases). The V gene lost 4 bases and the J gene lost 0 bases, with 14 bases spanning the gap. This CDR3 has 16 amino acids. CDR1 is SEHNR, CDR2 FQNEAQ, per germline (reference sequence). CDR3 DNA sequence: TGTGCCAGCAGCTCGATAAGCGGAACTAGCACAGATACGCAGTATTTT. It translates to CASSSISGTSTDTQYF.

This clonotype occurred a few times. This sequence joins TRBV9 and TRBJ2-5; 10 bases map to TRBD1. Per the germline V gene, CDR1 is SGDLS and CDR2 is YYNGEE. V trimming: 3 bases; J trimming: 4 bases; junction bases outside the gene matches: 12. The CDR3 sequence is 17 residues long. CDR3: CASSGSGPGQGSETQYF. CDR3 coding DNA: TGTGCCAGCAGCGGATCCGGGCCGGGACAGGGGTCAGAGACCCAGTACTTC.

This clonotype was recorded many times. The chain employs TRBV20-1 and TRBJ2-7; D is undetermined. The germline V and J ends were trimmed by 3 bases and 6 bases, with 6 bases remaining between them. The CDR3 sequence is 10 residues long. CDR1 DFQATT and CDR2 SNEGSKA come from the germline V gene (reference sequence). CDR3 sequence (DNA): TGCAGTGCTAGTGTCGGCGAGCAGTACTTC. Its translation: CSASVGEQYF.

This clonotype was counted many times. This rearrangement joins TRBV7-2 to TRBJ2-2, with 7 bases lining up with TRBD2. The V and J ends lost 2 bases and 7 bases, in that order; junction bases with no gene match: 7. The CDR3 length is 15 residues. Germline V CDR1 and CDR2: SGHTA, FQGNSA. In DNA form, the CDR3 reads TGTGCCAGCAGCTTACGGGGGGAAGGTAGCGGGGAGCTGTTTTTT. Its protein is CASSLRGEGSGELFF.

This clonotype was detected many times. The chain has TRBV11-2 and TRBJ2-2, with 10 nucleotides matching TRBD2. CDR3 length: 17 residues. CDR1 and CDR2 (germline): SGHAT, FQNNGV. V gave up 0 bases and J gave up 3 bases; unmatched junction bases: 4. The CDR3 sequence: CASSLEVSGRHTGELFF. The DNA for the CDR3 is TGTGCCAGCAGCTTAGAAGTTAGCGGGAGGCACACCGGGGAGCTGTTTTTT. The full variable domain, with the rest looked up from reference TRBV11-2 and TRBJ2-2, is EAGVAQSPRYKIIEKRQSVAFWCNPISGHATLYWYQQILGQGPKLLIQFQNNGVVDDSQLPKDRFSAERLKGVDSTLKIQPAKLEDSAVYLCASSLEVSGRHTGELFFGEGSRLTVL.